The 3 T cell receptor beta chains given below trace back to one sample, sequenced in a study of T cell responses to AZD1222 COVID-19 vaccine. Here immunoSEQ multiplex PCR was the method, and the copy in TCRdb shows in-frame clones only, minus some. The table records around 180,000 clones, about 92% of them present only once. The source material was peripheral blood, sampled on day 0 of AZD1222 vaccination. Receptor source: an adult in good health.

This clone was detected only once. The chain links TRBV6-2 or TRBV6-3 to TRBJ1-2; D is perhaps TRBD1 (5 bases). Trimming took 5 bases from V and 3 from J, leaving 16 bases between them. This CDR3 is built from 15 residues. Germline-derived CDR1 and CDR2 are MNHEY and SVGEGT. The CDR3 DNA is TGTGCCAGCAGTCCAGACGGGACCAAATACTATGGCTACACCTTC. Its protein product is CASSPDGTKYYGYTF.

The chain carries TRBV5-8 and TRBJ1-2; D gene ambiguous. From germline, CDR1 is SGHTS and CDR2 YDEGEE. The CDR3 has 12 amino acids. Trimming pared 2 bases from V and 4 bases from J, leaving 6 bases between. CDR3 amino acids: CASSFFLYGYTF. The CDR3 DNA follows: TGTGCCAGCAGCTTTTTTCTCTATGGCTACACCTTC.

This clone was picked up a small number of times. The CDR3 spells CASSEQGSYGYTF. The CDR3 coding sequence is TGTGCCAGCAGTGAACAGGGCTCCTATGGCTACACCTTC. J is TRBJ1-2 and V is TRBV2; the D gene is possibly TRBD1 (5 bases). Germline assignment: CDR1 SNHLY and CDR2 FYNNEI. Between the trimmed V and J ends, which lost 2 bases and 4 bases, there was a span of 8 bases. CDR3 length equals 13 residues.